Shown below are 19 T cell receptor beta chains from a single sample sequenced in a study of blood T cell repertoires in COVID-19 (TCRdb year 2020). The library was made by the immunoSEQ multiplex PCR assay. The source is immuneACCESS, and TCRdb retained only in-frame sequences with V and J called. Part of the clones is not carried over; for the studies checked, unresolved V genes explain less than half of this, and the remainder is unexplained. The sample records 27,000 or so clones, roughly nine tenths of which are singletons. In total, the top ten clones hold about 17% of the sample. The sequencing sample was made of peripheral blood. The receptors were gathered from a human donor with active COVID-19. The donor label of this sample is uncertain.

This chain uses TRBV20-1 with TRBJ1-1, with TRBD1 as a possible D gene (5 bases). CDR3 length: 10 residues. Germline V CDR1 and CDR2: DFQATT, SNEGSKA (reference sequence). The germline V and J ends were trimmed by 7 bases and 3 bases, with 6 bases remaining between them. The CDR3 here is CSVGDTEAFF. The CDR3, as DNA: TGCAGTGTAGGGGACACTGAAGCTTTCTTT.

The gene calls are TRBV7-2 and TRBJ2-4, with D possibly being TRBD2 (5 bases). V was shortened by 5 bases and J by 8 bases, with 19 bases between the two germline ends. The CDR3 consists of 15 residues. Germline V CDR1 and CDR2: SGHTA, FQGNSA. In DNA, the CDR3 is TGTGCCAGCAGCCTACGGCCCCCATTGGAGGACATTCAGTACTTC. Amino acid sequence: CASSLRPPLEDIQYF.

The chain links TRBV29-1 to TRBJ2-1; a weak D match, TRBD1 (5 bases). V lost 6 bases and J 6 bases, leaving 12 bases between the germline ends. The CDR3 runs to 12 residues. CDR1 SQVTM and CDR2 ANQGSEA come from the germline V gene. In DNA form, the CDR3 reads TGCAGCGTCGACGACAGTATCAATGAGCAGTTCTTC. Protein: CSVDDSINEQFF.

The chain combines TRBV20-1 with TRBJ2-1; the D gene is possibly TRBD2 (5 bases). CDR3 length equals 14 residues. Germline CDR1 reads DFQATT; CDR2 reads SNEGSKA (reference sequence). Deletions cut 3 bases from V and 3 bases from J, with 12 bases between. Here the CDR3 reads CSASRLANYNEQFF. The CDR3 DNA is TGCAGTGCTAGTCGCCTAGCTAACTACAATGAGCAGTTCTTC.

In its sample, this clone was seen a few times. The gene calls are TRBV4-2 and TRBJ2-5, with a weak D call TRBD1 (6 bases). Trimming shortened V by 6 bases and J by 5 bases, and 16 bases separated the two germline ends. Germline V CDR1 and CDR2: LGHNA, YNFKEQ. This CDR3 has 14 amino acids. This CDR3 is CASRSGGGVETQYF. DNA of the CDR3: TGTGCCAGCAGGAGCGGTGGGGGCGTTGAGACCCAGTACTTC.

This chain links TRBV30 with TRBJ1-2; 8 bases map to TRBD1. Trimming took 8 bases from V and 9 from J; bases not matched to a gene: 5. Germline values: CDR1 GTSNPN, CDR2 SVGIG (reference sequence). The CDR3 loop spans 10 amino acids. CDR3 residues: CAVDRESYTF. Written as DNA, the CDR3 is TGTGCCGTGGACAGGGAGAGCTACACCTTC. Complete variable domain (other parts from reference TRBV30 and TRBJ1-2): SQTIHQWPATLVQPVGSPLSLECTVEGTSNPNLYWYRQAAGRGLQLLFYSVGIGQISSEVPQNLSASRPQDRQFILSSKKLLLSDSGFYLCAVDRESYTFGSGTRLTVV.

Here the CDR3 reads CASSVKDSSYNSPLHF. The CDR3 DNA is TGTGCCAGCAGCGTCAAAGACAGCTCCTATAATTCACCCCTCCACTTT. The chain employs TRBV9 and TRBJ1-6; perhaps TRBD1 as D (5 bases). The CDR3 is made up of 16 amino acids. Trimming removed 2 bases from V and 0 bases from J, with 9 bases in between. Looked up from germline, CDR1 is SGDLS and CDR2 is YYNGEE. Full variable domain (outside the CDR3, taken from reference TRBV9 and TRBJ1-6): DSGVTQTPKHLITATGQRVTLRCSPRSGDLSVYWYQQSLDQGLQFLIQYYNGEERAKGNILERFSAQQFPDLHSELNLSSLELGDSALYFCASSVKDSSYNSPLHFGNGTRLTVT.

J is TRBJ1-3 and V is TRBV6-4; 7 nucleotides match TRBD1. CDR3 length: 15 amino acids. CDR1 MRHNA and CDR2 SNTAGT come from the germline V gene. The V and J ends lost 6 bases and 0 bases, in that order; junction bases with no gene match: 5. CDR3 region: CASRGQVGSGNTIYF. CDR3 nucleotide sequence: TGTGCCAGCAGAGGACAGGTCGGCTCTGGAAACACCATATATTTT.

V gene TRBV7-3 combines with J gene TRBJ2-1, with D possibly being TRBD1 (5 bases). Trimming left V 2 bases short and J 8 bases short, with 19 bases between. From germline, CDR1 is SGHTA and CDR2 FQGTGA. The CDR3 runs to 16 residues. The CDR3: CASSLDRAHRRDEQFF. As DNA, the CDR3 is TGTGCCAGCAGCTTAGACAGAGCCCATAGGCGTGATGAGCAGTTCTTC.

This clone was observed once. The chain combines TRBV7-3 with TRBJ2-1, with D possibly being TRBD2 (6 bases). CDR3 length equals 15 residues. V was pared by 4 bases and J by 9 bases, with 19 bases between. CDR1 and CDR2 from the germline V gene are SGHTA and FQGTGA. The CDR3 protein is CASSSGFIVGGEQFF. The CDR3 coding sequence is TGTGCCAGCAGCTCCGGGTTTATCGTCGGGGGTGAGCAGTTCTTC. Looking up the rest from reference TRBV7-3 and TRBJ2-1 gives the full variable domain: GAGVSQTPSNKVTEKGKYVELRCDPISGHTALYWYRQSLGQGPEFLIYFQGTGAADDSGLPNDRFFAVRPEGSVSTLKIQRTERGDSAVYLCASSSGFIVGGEQFFGPGTRLTVL.

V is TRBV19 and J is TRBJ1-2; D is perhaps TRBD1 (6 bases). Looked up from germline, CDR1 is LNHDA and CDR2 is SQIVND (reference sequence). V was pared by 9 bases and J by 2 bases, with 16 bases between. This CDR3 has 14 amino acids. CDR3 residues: CASAPGTTNYGYTF. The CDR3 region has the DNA TGTGCCAGCGCCCCCGGGACAACAAACTATGGCTACACCTTC.

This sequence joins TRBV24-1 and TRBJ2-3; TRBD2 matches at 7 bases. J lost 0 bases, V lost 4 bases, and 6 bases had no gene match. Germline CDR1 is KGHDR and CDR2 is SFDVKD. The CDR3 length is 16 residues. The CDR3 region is CATSDRGRASTDTQYF. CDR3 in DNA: TGTGCCACCAGTGACCGGGGGAGGGCTAGCACAGATACGCAGTATTTT.

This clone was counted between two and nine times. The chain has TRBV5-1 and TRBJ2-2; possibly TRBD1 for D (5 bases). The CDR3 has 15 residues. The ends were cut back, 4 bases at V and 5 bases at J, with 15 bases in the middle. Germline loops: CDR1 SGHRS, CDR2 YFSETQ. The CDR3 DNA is TGCGCCAGCAGCCCTGCCCCCAGGGTTACCGGGGAGCTGTTTTTT. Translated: CASSPAPRVTGELFF.

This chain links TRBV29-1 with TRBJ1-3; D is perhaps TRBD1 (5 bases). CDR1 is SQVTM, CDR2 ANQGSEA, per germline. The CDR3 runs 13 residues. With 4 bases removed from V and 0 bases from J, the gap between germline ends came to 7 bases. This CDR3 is CSVGQFSGNTIYF. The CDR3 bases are TGCAGCGTTGGACAGTTCTCTGGAAACACCATATATTTT.

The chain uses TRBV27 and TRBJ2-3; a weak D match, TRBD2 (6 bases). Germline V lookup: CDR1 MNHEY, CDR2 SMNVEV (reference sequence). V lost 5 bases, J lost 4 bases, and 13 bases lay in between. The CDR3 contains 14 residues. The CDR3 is CASSDRSGADTQYF. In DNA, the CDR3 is TGTGCCAGCAGTGATCGTAGCGGCGCAGATACGCAGTATTTT.

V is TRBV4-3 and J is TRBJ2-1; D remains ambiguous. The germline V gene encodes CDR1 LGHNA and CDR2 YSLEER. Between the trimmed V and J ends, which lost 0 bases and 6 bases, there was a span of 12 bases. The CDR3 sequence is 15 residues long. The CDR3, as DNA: TGCGCCAGCAGCCAAGATCGGCAGGCCGCCAATGAGCAGTTCTTC. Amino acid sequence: CASSQDRQAANEQFF.

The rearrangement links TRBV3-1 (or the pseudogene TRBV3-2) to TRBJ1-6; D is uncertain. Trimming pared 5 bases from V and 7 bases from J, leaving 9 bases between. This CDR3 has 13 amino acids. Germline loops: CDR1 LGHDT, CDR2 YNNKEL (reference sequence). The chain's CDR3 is CASSTQRNSPLHF. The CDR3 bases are TGTGCCAGCAGCACCCAGCGGAATTCACCCCTCCACTTT.

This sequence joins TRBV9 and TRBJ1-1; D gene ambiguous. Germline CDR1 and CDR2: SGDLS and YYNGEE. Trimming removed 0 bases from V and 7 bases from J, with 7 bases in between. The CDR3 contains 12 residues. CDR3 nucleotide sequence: TGTGCCAGCAGCGTAGGTCCAGATGAAGCTTTCTTT. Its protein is CASSVGPDEAFF. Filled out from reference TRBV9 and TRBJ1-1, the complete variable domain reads DSGVTQTPKHLITATGQRVTLRCSPRSGDLSVYWYQQSLDQGLQFLIQYYNGEERAKGNILERFSAQQFPDLHSELNLSSLELGDSALYFCASSVGPDEAFFGQGTRLTVV.

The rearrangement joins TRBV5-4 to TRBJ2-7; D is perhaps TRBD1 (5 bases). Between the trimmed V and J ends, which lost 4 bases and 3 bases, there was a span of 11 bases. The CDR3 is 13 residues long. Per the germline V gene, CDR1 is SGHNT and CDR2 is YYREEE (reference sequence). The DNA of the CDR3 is TGTGCCAGCAGCCCAGACAGAGACTACGAGCAGTACTTC. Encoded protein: CASSPDRDYEQYF.